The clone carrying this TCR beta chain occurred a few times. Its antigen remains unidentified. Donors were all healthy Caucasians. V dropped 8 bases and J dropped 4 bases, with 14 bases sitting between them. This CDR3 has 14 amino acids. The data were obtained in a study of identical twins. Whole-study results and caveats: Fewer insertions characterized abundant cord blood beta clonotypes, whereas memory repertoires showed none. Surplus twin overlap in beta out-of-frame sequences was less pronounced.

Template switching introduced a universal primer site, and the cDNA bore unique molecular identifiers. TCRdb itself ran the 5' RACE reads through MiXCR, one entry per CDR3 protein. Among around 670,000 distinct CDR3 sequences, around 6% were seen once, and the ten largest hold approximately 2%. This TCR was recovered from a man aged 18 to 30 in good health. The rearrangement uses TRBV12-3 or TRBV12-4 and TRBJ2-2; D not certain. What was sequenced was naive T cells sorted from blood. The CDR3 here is CASGFGEFTGELFF. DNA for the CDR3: TGTGCCAGCGGCTTCGGAGAGTTCACCGGGGAGCTGTTTTTT.